A single sample gave rise to the 27 T cell receptor beta chains below, sequenced in a study of blood T cell repertoires in COVID-19. The method was immunoSEQ multiplex PCR; TCRdb's version includes in-frame clones alone and lacks a portion of them. In the table there are around 280,000 clones, roughly 90% of which are singletons. Sequenced sample: peripheral blood. The source is a woman aged 50 to 60 who had recovered from COVID-19.

The CDR3 DNA sequence: TGTGCCAGCAGTTATCCAGGGATGGGGGCTGGCTACACCTTC. As protein: CASSYPGMGAGYTF. This sequence joins TRBV27 and TRBJ1-2; D is possibly TRBD1 (6 bases). The CDR3 runs 14 residues. Germline CDR1 is MNHEY and CDR2 is SMNVEV (reference sequence). Deletions cut 4 bases from V and 7 bases from J, with 16 bases between.

The rearrangement joins TRBV30 to TRBJ1-3; D remains ambiguous. In germline, CDR1 is GTSNPN, CDR2 SVGIG (reference sequence). This CDR3 is built from 15 residues. The V end lost 0 bases, the J end lost 0 bases, and 9 bases lay between the germline ends. The CDR3: CAWSVKKLSGNTIYF. In DNA, the CDR3 is TGTGCCTGGAGTGTGAAGAAACTCTCTGGAAACACCATATATTTT.

The V call is TRBV28, the J call TRBJ1-4, with 11 nucleotides matching TRBD1. J gave up 6 bases and V 7 bases, and 7 bases lay outside the gene matches. Germline V CDR1 and CDR2: MDHEN, SYDVKM. The CDR3 contains 15 residues. CDR3 bases: TGTGCCAGCACCAGGAGGACAGGGGGCTATGAAAAACTGTTTTTT. Its translation is CASTRRTGGYEKLFF.

The rearrangement uses TRBV5-4 and TRBJ1-4; 8 bases are a match to TRBD1. The ends lost 4 bases at V and 8 bases at J; junction bases unmatched: 7. In germline, CDR1 is SGHNT, CDR2 YYREEE (reference sequence). The CDR3 has 14 residues. The CDR3 DNA sequence: TGTGCCAGCAGCCGGAGGACAGGGCGCGAAAAACTGTTTTTT. It yields the protein CASSRRTGREKLFF.

This sequence joins TRBV7-2 and TRBJ2-1, with a tentative D call TRBD2 (5 bases). The CDR3 sequence is 15 residues long. The germline V gene encodes CDR1 SGHTA and CDR2 FQGNSA. V lost 0 bases to trimming and J lost 0 bases, with 6 bases between them. The CDR3: CASSLAAGSYNEQFF. In DNA, the CDR3 is TGTGCCAGCAGCTTAGCTGCGGGCTCCTACAATGAGCAGTTCTTC.

The V and J genes are TRBV27 and TRBJ2-1, with a possible D match to TRBD1 (6 bases). The V end was cut by 6 bases, the J end by 6 bases, with 15 bases between. This CDR3 has 14 amino acids. CDR1 MNHEY and CDR2 SMNVEV come from the germline V gene (reference sequence). The CDR3 coding sequence is TGTGCCAGCAGCCATAGGACAGTGCGCAATGAGCAGTTCTTC. This translates into CASSHRTVRNEQFF.

This chain connects TRBV15 to TRBJ2-5, with TRBD1 as a possible D gene (6 bases). Trimming cost V 4 bases and J 0 bases, with 9 bases left between them. The CDR3 is made up of 14 amino acids. From germline, CDR1 is LNHNV and CDR2 YYDKDF (reference sequence). CDR3 sequence (DNA): TGTGCCACCAGCAAGGACAGTAACCAAGAGACCCAGTACTTC. Its protein product is CATSKDSNQETQYF.

The rearrangement joins TRBV5-8 to TRBJ2-2; 9 bases map to TRBD1. Trimming at V came to 4 bases and at J to 4 bases, leaving 5 bases not matched to a gene. The CDR3 contains 15 residues. CDR1 SGHTS and CDR2 YDEGEE come from the germline V gene. For the CDR3, the DNA is TGTGCCAGCAGCACCGGGACAGGGTTCACCGGGGAGCTGTTTTTT. It is translated as CASSTGTGFTGELFF.

The chain has TRBV5-1 and TRBJ1-1, with 11 bases aligning to TRBD1. The ends lost 4 bases at V and 1 base at J; junction bases unmatched: 9. CDR1 is SGHRS, CDR2 YFSETQ, per germline. The CDR3 extends over 17 amino acids. CDR3 in amino acids: CASSPRTGTGGNTEAFF. Here the CDR3 DNA reads TGCGCCAGCAGCCCCCGAACCGGGACAGGGGGGAACACTGAAGCTTTCTTT.

This chain connects TRBV7-2 to TRBJ2-3; 7 bases map to TRBD1. Trimming removed 2 bases from V and 3 bases from J; junction bases left unmatched: 2. The CDR3 has 14 residues. Germline lookup yields CDR1 SGHTA and CDR2 FQGNSA. The CDR3: CASSLSGGTDTQYF. CDR3 in DNA: TGTGCCAGCAGCTTATCAGGGGGTACAGATACGCAGTATTTT.

The chain recombines TRBV6-5 with TRBJ2-7; tentatively, D is TRBD2 (5 bases). CDR3 size: 15 residues. Germline V gene lookup returns CDR1 MNHEY and CDR2 SVGAGI. Trimming removed 8 bases from V and 3 bases from J, with 20 bases in between. CDR3 coding DNA: TGTGCCAGCCGTATGCGGGCGGACTCGAACTACGAGCAGTACTTC. This gives the protein CASRMRADSNYEQYF.

This clone is a singleton in its sample. This chain links TRBV29-1 with TRBJ1-1; the match to TRBD1 covers 8 bases. The V and J ends lost 4 bases and 8 bases, in that order; junction bases with no gene match: 18. The CDR3 runs 16 residues. Per the germline V gene, CDR1 is SQVTM and CDR2 is ANQGSEA. CDR3 loop: CSVVGDLSGGVVEAFF. The CDR3 DNA sequence: TGCAGCGTTGTGGGTGATCTTTCAGGGGGCGTAGTGGAAGCTTTCTTT.

V is TRBV4-1 and J is TRBJ1-2; 8 bases are shared with TRBD1. There are 15 residues in the CDR3. V lost 4 bases and J lost 6; bases outside the gene matches: 10. Germline CDR1 reads MGHRA; CDR2 reads YSYEKL. The CDR3 region is CASSPQDRALDGYTF. The CDR3 region has the DNA TGCGCCAGCAGCCCCCAGGACAGGGCCCTCGATGGCTACACCTTC.

The chain carries TRBV6-5 and TRBJ1-2; the D is unclear. Trimming took 0 bases from V and 1 from J, leaving 9 bases between them. This CDR3 region has 15 residues. Germline V gene sequence: CDR1 MNHEY, CDR2 SVGAGI. This CDR3 is CASSYSNQVNYGYTF. As DNA, the CDR3 is TGTGCCAGCAGTTACTCCAATCAGGTTAACTATGGCTACACCTTC.

The chain has TRBV7-8 and TRBJ2-7; perhaps TRBD1 as D (8 bases). The length of the CDR3 is 18 residues. Trimming cost V 5 bases and J 1 base, with 24 bases left between them. The germline V gene encodes CDR1 SGHVS and CDR2 FQNEAQ. CDR3 protein: CASSKPAGPGGRSYEQYF. For the CDR3, the DNA is TGTGCCAGCAGCAAGCCAGCGGGACCAGGGGGCAGATCCTACGAGCAGTACTTC.

This chain uses TRBV7-9 with TRBJ1-1; D gene unclear. Germline lookup yields CDR1 SEHNR and CDR2 FQNEAQ (reference sequence). CDR3 length: 12 amino acids. V lost 7 bases, J lost 4 bases, and 10 bases lay in between. The CDR3 sequence: CASMRDGTEAFF. CDR3 nucleotides: TGTGCCAGCATGCGGGATGGCACTGAAGCTTTCTTT.

Details on this clone: Other DNA variants within this sample encode the same CDR3. The chain couples TRBV9 to TRBJ1-1, with no clear D. Trimming took off 0 bases at V and 1 base at J, with 4 bases between the two ends. The CDR3 is 13 residues long. The germline gives CDR1 SGDLS, CDR2 YYNGEE. The CDR3 sequence: CASSVAGNTEAFF. The CDR3 DNA sequence: TGTGCCAGCAGCGTAGCCGGGAACACTGAAGCTTTCTTT. Variable domain in full (rest from reference TRBV9 and TRBJ1-1): DSGVTQTPKHLITATGQRVTLRCSPRSGDLSVYWYQQSLDQGLQFLIQYYNGEERAKGNILERFSAQQFPDLHSELNLSSLELGDSALYFCASSVAGNTEAFFGQGTRLTVV.

The chain employs TRBV3-1 (or the pseudogene TRBV3-2) and TRBJ1-1; D is uncertain. This CDR3 spans 12 amino acids. The V gene's germline CDR1 is LGHDT and CDR2 YNNKEL (reference sequence). Trimming cost V 4 bases and J 7 bases, with 10 bases left between them. This chain's CDR3 is CASSRGWNEAFF. CDR3 DNA: TGTGCCAGCAGCCGAGGGTGGAATGAAGCTTTCTTT.

The V and J genes are TRBV29-1 and TRBJ1-1; a weak D match, TRBD1 (5 bases). Between the trimmed V and J ends, which lost 2 bases and 5 bases, there was a span of 9 bases. Per the germline V gene, CDR1 is SQVTM and CDR2 is ANQGSEA. This CDR3 contains 12 residues. CDR3 loop: CSVEQGRTEAFF. The CDR3 coding sequence is TGCAGCGTTGAACAGGGTCGGACTGAAGCTTTCTTT.

In this sample, this clone turned up once. The CDR3 loop is CSASLQGGQSQPQHF. Here the CDR3 DNA reads TGCAGTGCTAGTTTACAGGGCGGTCAGAGTCAGCCCCAGCATTTT. This rearrangement joins TRBV20-1 to TRBJ1-5; D may be TRBD1 (6 bases). From germline, CDR1 is DFQATT and CDR2 SNEGSKA (reference sequence). This CDR3 spans 15 amino acids. V gave up 3 bases and J gave up 6 bases, with 18 bases separating them.

The V and J genes are TRBV3-1 (or the pseudogene TRBV3-2) and TRBJ2-7; 7 bases map to TRBD2. This CDR3 has 14 residues. Looked up from germline, CDR1 is LGHDT and CDR2 is YNNKEL (reference sequence). V trimming: 4 bases; J trimming: 3 bases; junction bases outside the gene matches: 6. Here the CDR3 DNA reads TGTGCCAGCAGCCCCGGACTAGAAATCTACGAGCAGTACTTC. It translates to CASSPGLEIYEQYF.

This chain joins TRBV6-5 and TRBJ1-4; D possibly corresponds to TRBD1 (6 bases). The V end lost 6 bases, the J end lost 10 bases, and 9 bases lay between the germline ends. The germline V gene encodes CDR1 MNHEY and CDR2 SVGAGI. CDR3 size: 11 residues. This chain's CDR3 is CASSNRVKLFF. The CDR3 DNA sequence: TGTGCCAGCAGCAACAGGGTAAAACTGTTTTTT.

The chain carries TRBV9 and TRBJ2-1, with TRBD2 matching over 10 bases. The germline V gene encodes CDR1 SGDLS and CDR2 YYNGEE. CDR3 length: 15 amino acids. V lost 3 bases, J lost 2 bases, and 2 bases stayed unmatched. The CDR3 DNA sequence: TGTGCCAGCAGCGCCAGCGGGGGGGCCTACAATGAGCAGTTCTTC. Residues: CASSASGGAYNEQFF.

The J gene is TRBJ1-4, the V gene TRBV5-6, with TRBD1 as a possible D gene (5 bases). The CDR3 is made up of 15 amino acids. Germline loops: CDR1 SGHDT, CDR2 YYEEEE. The V and J ends lost 4 bases and 7 bases respectively, with 17 bases between them. Here the CDR3 DNA reads TGTGCCAGCAGCCCCTGGGCCAGGGTACCTGAAAAACTGTTTTTT. Its protein is CASSPWARVPEKLFF.

Here the CDR3 reads CATSRVSQGNSPLHF. CDR3 nucleotides: TGTGCCACCAGCAGAGTCAGCCAGGGTAATTCACCCCTCCACTTT. The V and J genes are TRBV15 and TRBJ1-6, with a tentative D call TRBD1 (5 bases). CDR1 LNHNV and CDR2 YYDKDF come from the germline V gene (reference sequence). This CDR3 region has 15 residues. V lost 1 base and J 6 bases, leaving 10 bases between the germline ends.

The rearrangement links TRBV27 to TRBJ2-6; no firm D call. The CDR3 sequence is 15 residues long. Trimming took off 3 bases at V and 1 base at J, with 7 bases between the two ends. Germline V lookup: CDR1 MNHEY, CDR2 SMNVEV (reference sequence). In DNA, the CDR3 is TGTGCCAGCAGTTTTGGAGCGTCTGGGGCCAACGTCCTGACTTTC. The encoded protein is CASSFGASGANVLTF.

This chain links TRBV3-1 (or the pseudogene TRBV3-2) with TRBJ2-3; D not certain. Trimming shortened V by 3 bases and J by 0 bases, and 7 bases separated the two germline ends. The CDR3 spans 14 residues. CDR1 and CDR2 from the germline V gene are LGHDT and YNNKEL (reference sequence). CDR3 nucleotides: TGTGCCAGCAGCCAGACACCTAGCACAGATACGCAGTATTTT. It is translated as CASSQTPSTDTQYF.